These T cell receptor beta chains were read from a single sample in a study of T cell repertoires in cytomegalovirus infection. Each CDR3 protein is one row after TCRdb ran MiXCR on the reads. The table lists 200,000 to 300,000 distinct CDR3 sequences, around 12% of them singletons. What was sequenced was PBMCs. The origin of the receptors is a human donor in good health (CMV status not recorded). Some clones in this sample may be carry-over from other donors' samples. CDR3s include the opening cysteine and the closing phenylalanine or tryptophan. D genes are given only for firm matches. Clone size is given for some rows only: seen once, a few or many times, or a class if the clone is expanded.

TRBV7-2,.,TRBJ1-4,many,TGTGCCAGCACCGGGACATATGAAGGAAAACTGTTTTTT,CASTGTYEGKLFF
TRBV5-6,TRBD2,TRBJ2-1,many,TGTGCCAGCAGCTTGGGCCAGCGGGGGCCGTACAATGAGCAGTTCTTC,CASSLGQRGPYNEQFF
TRBV7-2,.,TRBJ2-3,many,TGTGCCAGCAGCCCTAAGGACCGAAGCACAGATACGCAGTATTTT,CASSPKDRSTDTQYF
TRBV12-3/TRBV12-4,.,TRBJ2-1,many,TGTGCCAGCAGTTTCCTCCTCGGCAATGAGCAGTTCTTC,CASSFLLGNEQFF
TRBV5-1,.,TRBJ2-7,.,TGCGCCAGCAGCGGCCTAAGGAGCTCCTACGAGCAGTACTTC,CASSGLRSSYEQYF
TRBV3-1,TRBD2,TRBJ2-5,.,TGTGCCAGCAGCGAACAGCGGGGAAAGTTCCAAGAGACCCAGTACTTC,CASSEQRGKFQETQYF
TRBV7-9,TRBD1,TRBJ2-7,many,TGTGCCAGCAGCTTAGGCGGACAGGCTAACGAGCAGTACTTC,CASSLGGQANEQYF
TRBV18,TRBD2,TRBJ2-1,.,TGTGCCAGCTCATCCCTAGACAGCGGGGTCGACTACAATGAGCAGTTCTTC,CASSSLDSGVDYNEQFF
TRBV9,.,TRBJ1-1,few,TGTGCCAGCAGCGTAGGTGGGGCGAACACTGAAGCTTTCTTT,CASSVGGANTEAFF
TRBV11-1,.,TRBJ1-1,.,TGTGCCAGCAGCAAAAGAGGGTTAAGGCTGGGTCCTGAAGCTTTCTTT,CASSKRGLRLGPEAFF
TRBV11-2,TRBD1,TRBJ2-1,few,TGTGCCAGCAGGATGACAGGGGTCACCTACAATGAGCAGTTCTTC,CASRMTGVTYNEQFF
TRBV6-2/TRBV6-3,TRBD2,TRBJ2-5,many,TGTGCCAGCAGTACCGGACTAGCGGAAGAGACCCAGTACTTC,CASSTGLAEETQYF
TRBV20-1,.,TRBJ2-3,.,TGCAGTGCTAGAGAACAGGGTTCAGGCACAGATACGCAGTATTTT,CSAREQGSGTDTQYF
TRBV5-1,TRBD1,TRBJ1-1,.,TGCGCCAGCAGCTCGGACTCTAGGGACAGCTCAATGAACACTGAAGCTTTCTTT,CASSSDSRDSSMNTEAFF
TRBV28,.,TRBJ1-5,.,TGTGCCAGCAGTTTATACGTGGGGCCGAACAATCAGCCCCAGCATTTT,CASSLYVGPNNQPQHF
TRBV6-2/TRBV6-3,.,TRBJ1-1,many,TGTGCCAGCAGTTACCAGAAACGGAACACTGAAGCTTTCTTT,CASSYQKRNTEAFF
TRBV7-9,TRBD1,TRBJ2-5,.,TGTGCCAGCAGCTTAGGGGTCCTGGGACAGGGGGAGACCCAGTACTTC,CASSLGVLGQGETQYF
TRBV6-5,.,TRBJ1-3,.,TGTGCCAGCAGTTATTACGGGCAGAGCTCTGGAAACACCATATATTTT,CASSYYGQSSGNTIYF
TRBV7-2,.,TRBJ1-6,many,TGTGCCAGCGGCACCCAGGGCTTTGGAAATTCACCCCTCCACTTT,CASGTQGFGNSPLHF
TRBV7-2,TRBD2,TRBJ2-1,many,TGTGCCAGCAGCTTTAGCGGGGGGGCGGGAAATGAGCAGTTCTTC,CASSFSGGAGNEQFF
TRBV7-2,.,TRBJ2-5,many,TGTGCCAGCAGCTTAGCGGTCGGCGTCCAAGAGACCCAGTACTTC,CASSLAVGVQETQYF
TRBV28,TRBD2,TRBJ2-7,.,TGTGCCAGCAGTTTTGCGGGAGGGGACTCCTACGAGCAGTACTTC,CASSFAGGDSYEQYF
TRBV7-3,.,TRBJ1-2,many,TGTGCCAGCTCCGGAGGGGGTAATAGAGGCTACACCTTC,CASSGGGNRGYTF
TRBV4-3,TRBD1,TRBJ1-6,.,TGCGCCAGCAGCCAAGGGGACAGGGAGGGTTCACCCCTCCACTTT,CASSQGDREGSPLHF
TRBV5-4,.,TRBJ2-2,few,TGTGCCAGCAGTCATGGGGGGGGCGCGGGCACCGGGGAGCTGTTTTTT,CASSHGGGAGTGELFF
TRBV19,TRBD1,TRBJ2-2,.,TGTGCCAGTAGTATTCGGGGACAGGGGATGGCCGGGGAGCTGTTTTTT,CASSIRGQGMAGELFF
TRBV19,.,TRBJ2-1,many,TGTGCCAGTAGTGTCGTGAGACTGGACAATGAGCAGTTCTTC,CASSVVRLDNEQFF
TRBV7-2,.,TRBJ2-7,many,TGTGCCAGCAGCTTGGGGTTGTTGGACGAGCAGTACTTC,CASSLGLLDEQYF
TRBV19,.,TRBJ1-5,.,TGTGCCAGTAGTGAGGGGACCAATCAGCCCCAGCATTTT,CASSEGTNQPQHF
TRBV7-6,.,TRBJ1-2,many,TGTGCCAGCAGCCGAGAGACAGGAGTTAACTATGGCTACACCTTC,CASSRETGVNYGYTF
TRBV7-2,.,TRBJ1-2,many,TGTGCCAGCAGCCCGGGGCAAAACTATGGCTACACCTTC,CASSPGQNYGYTF
TRBV7-2,.,TRBJ2-7,many,TGTGCCAGCAGCTTAGTCCACAGCTCCTACGAGCAGTACTTC,CASSLVHSSYEQYF
TRBV6-2/TRBV6-3,TRBD2,TRBJ2-5,many,TGTGCCAGCAGTTACTCGGGCGGGGGGTCGTGGGAGACCCAGTACTTC,CASSYSGGGSWETQYF
TRBV7-3,TRBD1,TRBJ2-5,many,TGTGCCAGCAGCTTAGGGGACAGGGACCAAGAGACCCAGTACTTC,CASSLGDRDQETQYF
TRBV5-1,.,TRBJ1-4,few,TGCGCCAGCAGCCCGGAGGGGGAATTTAATGAAAAACTGTTTTTT,CASSPEGEFNEKLFF
TRBV7-3,TRBD2,TRBJ2-7,many,TGTGCCAGCAGCTTAAGTGGCGGGAGGGCCCACGAGCAGTACTTC,CASSLSGGRAHEQYF